These 21 T cell receptor beta chains share one sample of origin, sequenced in a study of shared clonotypes between healthy human individuals. Here immunoSEQ multiplex PCR was the method, and the copy in TCRdb shows in-frame clones only, minus some. The sample consists of hundreds of thousands of clones, 96% of them appearing once. CD45RO-negative, CCR7-positively selected cells formed the naive CD8 fraction, excluding terminally differentiated effector memory CD45RA+ cells. Specimen: naive CD8+ T cells sorted from blood. The receptors shown here come from a woman in her thirties in good health.

Details on this clone: Other DNA sequences of this sample code for an identical CDR3. This chain links TRBV9 with TRBJ2-3; no definite D call. The V and J ends lost 0 bases and 0 bases respectively, with 5 bases between them. Germline CDR1 reads SGDLS; CDR2 reads YYNGEE. The CDR3 covers 14 residues. This CDR3 reads CASSVVGSTDTQYF. DNA for the CDR3: TGTGCCAGCAGCGTAGTAGGGAGCACAGATACGCAGTATTTT.

This sequence joins TRBV2 and TRBJ2-7; D remains unclear. V was trimmed by 1 base and J by 1 base, leaving 8 bases between them. CDR1 and CDR2 from the germline V gene are SNHLY and FYNNEI. This CDR3 region has 14 residues. The CDR3 DNA is TGTGCCAGCAGTGAAGTGGGGATGTCCTACGAGCAGTACTTC. This gives the protein CASSEVGMSYEQYF.

The chain's CDR3 is CASSLSGQGYQPQHF. The CDR3 DNA follows: TGTGCCAGCAGCTTAAGTGGACAGGGCTATCAGCCCCAGCATTTT. V and J are TRBV7-2 and TRBJ1-5; TRBD1 matches 8 bases. With V trimmed by 2 bases and J by 5 bases, 5 bases remained unmatched. Germline-derived CDR1 and CDR2 are SGHTA and FQGNSA. The CDR3 covers 15 residues.

This clone appeared once. The chain uses TRBV29-1 and TRBJ2-3; 7 positions agree with TRBD1. Germline V lookup: CDR1 SQVTM, CDR2 ANQGSEA. The CDR3 covers 13 residues. Losses at the gene ends were 5 bases for V and 8 bases for J; bases not matched to a gene: 10. CDR3 coding DNA: TGCAGCGTTTTAGGGGGCCGAGTAGGTACGCAGTATTTT. Protein: CSVLGGRVGTQYF.

V usage is TRBV2 and J usage is TRBJ1-2; 7 bases fit TRBD1. This CDR3 comprises 16 residues. Trimming at V came to 3 bases and at J to 8 bases, leaving 15 bases not matched to a gene. Per the germline V gene, CDR1 is SNHLY and CDR2 is FYNNEI. CDR3 residues: CASSDPPEGALGGYTF. The CDR3, as DNA: TGTGCCAGCAGTGACCCCCCCGAGGGGGCCCTAGGGGGCTACACCTTC.

The chain employs TRBV19 and TRBJ2-1; 9 positions match TRBD1. CDR1 LNHDA and CDR2 SQIVND come from the germline V gene (reference sequence). V was clipped by 6 bases and J by 3 bases; unmatched bases: 6. The CDR3 is 15 amino acids. The CDR3: CASRETGGVYNEQFF. In DNA, the CDR3 is TGTGCCAGTAGAGAGACAGGGGGTGTCTACAATGAGCAGTTCTTC.

In this sample, this clone turned up a few times. This chain joins TRBV7-2 and TRBJ2-2, with 8 bases that match TRBD2. The CDR3 has 17 residues. Trimming at V came to 1 base and at J to 4 bases, leaving 8 bases not matched to a gene. Germline V lookup: CDR1 SGHTA, CDR2 FQGNSA. The CDR3 DNA sequence: TGTGCCAGCAGCTTAGTTGTGGTAGCGGGAATCACCGGGGAGCTGTTTTTT. Translation gives CASSLVVVAGITGELFF.

A single count supports this clone. This chain uses TRBV5-1 with TRBJ1-2; D unclear. With 0 bases removed from V and 4 bases from J, the gap between germline ends came to 7 bases. CDR1 is SGHRS and CDR2 is YFSETQ in the germline V gene. The CDR3 is 13 amino acids. The CDR3 here is CASSLAERYGYTF. The DNA of the CDR3 is TGCGCCAGCAGCTTGGCCGAACGCTATGGCTACACCTTC. The variable domain in full, with the rest retrieved from reference TRBV5-1 and TRBJ1-2, is KAGVTQTPRYLIKTRGQQVTLSCSPISGHRSVSWYQQTPGQGLQFLFEYFSETQRNKGNFPGRFSGRQFSNSRSEMNVSTLELGDSALYLCASSLAERYGYTFGSGTRLTVV.

This sequence joins TRBV6-1 and TRBJ2-7; D might be TRBD1 (5 bases). V was trimmed by 9 bases and J by 6 bases, leaving 21 bases between them. Germline V lookup: CDR1 MNHNS, CDR2 SASEGT. This CDR3 contains 14 residues. The CDR3 reads CASYQGSSLPEQYF. The CDR3 DNA sequence: TGTGCCAGTTACCAGGGTTCGAGTCTTCCCGAGCAGTACTTC.

This clone appeared once. CDR3 in amino acids: CSVEEQWSGKLFF. In nucleotides, the CDR3 is TGCAGCGTTGAGGAACAATGGTCGGGTAAACTGTTTTTT. The chain couples TRBV29-1 to TRBJ1-4, with D unresolved. Germline V gene lookup returns CDR1 SQVTM and CDR2 ANQGSEA. The CDR3 is 13 residues long. The V and J ends lost 3 bases and 11 bases respectively, with 16 bases between them.

This chain joins TRBV7-8 and TRBJ2-7, with D possibly being TRBD2 (6 bases). Germline CDR1 is SGHVS and CDR2 is FQNEAQ. The CDR3 totals 14 residues. V lost 1 base to trimming and J lost 2 bases, with 9 bases between them. CDR3 nucleotides: TGTGCCAGCAGCTTAGTGGGGGGTACCTACGAGCAGTACTTC. Residues: CASSLVGGTYEQYF.

The chain couples TRBV7-9 to TRBJ2-3; D is perhaps TRBD2 (5 bases). Germline CDR1 and CDR2: SEHNR and FQNEAQ (reference sequence). V dropped 1 base and J dropped 0 bases, with 8 bases sitting between them. The CDR3 contains 15 residues. The CDR3 nucleotides read TGTGCCAGCAGCTTAGGGACTCTAAGCACAGATACGCAGTATTTT. Translation: CASSLGTLSTDTQYF. The full variable domain, in which reference TRBV7-9 and TRBJ2-3 provide the parts outside the CDR3, is DTGVSQNPRHKITKRGQNVTFRCDPISEHNRLYWYRQTLGQGPEFLTYFQNEAQLEKSRLLSDRFSAERPKGSFSTLEIQRTEQGDSAMYLCASSLGTLSTDTQYFGPGTRLTVL.

This clone was picked up a small number of times. CDR3 DNA: TGCAGCGTTCGGTACAGGGTTAGAGGACCCAATTATGGCTACACCTTC. Translated, it gives CSVRYRVRGPNYGYTF. The chain recombines TRBV29-1 with TRBJ1-2; D possibly corresponds to TRBD1 (6 bases). Germline loops: CDR1 SQVTM, CDR2 ANQGSEA. Trimming left V 5 bases short and J 5 bases short, with 24 bases between. CDR3 length: 16 residues.

This chain connects TRBV6-5 to TRBJ2-7, with 15 bases that match TRBD2. The CDR3 contains 14 residues. V trimming: 8 bases; J trimming: 1 base; junction bases outside the gene matches: 0. The germline V gene encodes CDR1 MNHEY and CDR2 SVGAGI. The CDR3 DNA is TGTGCCAGCGGGACTAGCGGGAGGTCCTACGAGCAGTACTTC. Amino acids: CASGTSGRSYEQYF.

The gene calls are TRBV28 and TRBJ2-1, with D possibly being TRBD2 (6 bases). CDR1 and CDR2 from the germline V gene are MDHEN and SYDVKM. The CDR3 is made up of 14 amino acids. V was pared by 4 bases and J by 8 bases, with 15 bases between. The CDR3 sequence: CASSSGVSPDEQFF. CDR3 in DNA: TGTGCCAGCAGTTCGGGGGTATCACCCGATGAGCAGTTCTTC.

The chain uses TRBV18 and TRBJ1-1, with 7 bases aligning to TRBD1. The trim removed 0 bases at V and 7 bases at J, leaving 11 bases unmatched. Looked up from germline, CDR1 is KGHSH and CDR2 is LQKENI. There are 16 residues in the CDR3. CDR3 residues: CASSPPAPGQDVEAFF. CDR3 nucleotides: TGTGCCAGCTCACCACCCGCGCCAGGACAGGACGTTGAAGCTTTCTTT.

V usage is TRBV2 and J usage is TRBJ2-7; 10 nucleotides agree with TRBD2. The CDR3 loop spans 16 amino acids. Trimming removed 0 bases from V and 2 bases from J; junction bases left unmatched: 4. Germline V gene sequence: CDR1 SNHLY, CDR2 FYNNEI. CDR3 residues: CASSEAASGGPYEQYF. Written as DNA, the CDR3 is TGTGCCAGCAGTGAAGCGGCTAGCGGGGGACCCTACGAGCAGTACTTC.

The gene calls are TRBV25-1 and TRBJ2-7, with 7 bases aligning to TRBD2. Germline CDR1 reads MGHDK; CDR2 reads SYGVNS. This CDR3 is 13 amino acids long. V was clipped by 8 bases and J by 5 bases; unmatched bases: 9. In nucleotides, the CDR3 is TGTGCCAGCTCAGCGGGACGAGTGAACGAGCAGTACTTC. This encodes CASSAGRVNEQYF.

V and J are TRBV30 and TRBJ2-2; 7 nucleotides line up with TRBD1. V was pared by 1 base and J by 3 bases, with 2 bases of the junction left unmatched. The CDR3 covers 14 residues. Germline CDR1 is GTSNPN and CDR2 is SVGIG (reference sequence). DNA for the CDR3: TGTGCCTGGAGTGGAGGGGGCTACACCGGGGAGCTGTTTTTT. Translating gives CAWSGGGYTGELFF.

The V gene is TRBV28, the J gene TRBJ2-7; TRBD2 is a possible D gene (7 bases). This CDR3 has 15 residues. Trimming removed 5 bases at V and 6 bases at J, with 20 bases between. Germline values: CDR1 MDHEN, CDR2 SYDVKM. The CDR3 DNA reads TGTGCCAGCAGTAGGCCAGGGGAGGGGGAGATCGAGCAGTACTTC. Residues: CASSRPGEGEIEQYF.

The CDR3 region is CASSTRLAVDADTQYF. The DNA of the CDR3 is TGTGCCAGCAGCACCCGACTAGCGGTCGATGCAGATACGCAGTATTTT. This chain uses TRBV7-9 with TRBJ2-3; 9 positions agree with TRBD2. After removal of 5 bases from V and 4 bases from J, the junction contained 10 bases not matched to a gene. Germline V gives CDR1 SEHNR, CDR2 FQNEAQ (reference sequence). CDR3 length: 16 residues.